The clone carrying this TCR beta chain was seen at least ten times. This specimen belongs to a study of T cells in Graves' hyperthyroidism and ophthalmopathy. The CDR3 has 15 residues. Germline lookup yields CDR1 KGHSH and CDR2 LQKENI. V was pared by 2 bases and J by 0 bases, with 9 bases between. Amplification targeted TCR beta CDR3 regions from RNA transcripts. Researchers ran a first-round RT-PCR on the TCR CDR3 using the HTBI primer set. TCRdb ran MiXCR on the multiplex PCR reads and lists one entry per CDR3 protein. The sample has about 370,000 distinct CDR3 sequences, 12% to 15% seen once. Sequencing was carried out using blood. The receptor was derived from a woman aged 60-75 years with Graves' ophthalmopathy. This rearrangement joins TRBV18 to TRBJ2-3; D is unresolved. CDR3 DNA sequence: TGTGCCAGCTCACCAGAGCGCGGTAGCACAGATACGCAGTATTTT. The encoded protein is CASSPERGSTDTQYF.